These 20 T cell receptor beta chains were all obtained from the same sample, sequenced in a study of blood T cells in healthy people across ages. Next came a second PCR, run for about 6 to 12 cycles, which used a sample-barcoded 5' primer along with a J-beta primer mix. TCRdb called the 5' RACE reads again in MiXCR, with one record for every CDR3 protein. Of roughly 800,000 distinct CDR3 sequences listed, around 34% are singletons. Input material: blood. The receptors come from a man between 18 and 29 years old in good health.

On this clonotype itself: A much larger clone lies one base from this, so it may be a read error. The chain links TRBV21-1 to TRBJ2-3; the table's D call, TRBD1, has no DNA check behind it. TRBV21-1 is labeled a pseudogene. The CDR3 is 16 residues long. The CDR3 region has the DNA TGTGCCAGCAGCAAAATGGGTACAGGGGACGCAGATACGCAGTATTTT. It translates to CASSKMGTGDADTQYF.

The sample holds a few counts of this clonotype. The chain uses TRBV10-3 and TRBJ2-1; the match to TRBD2 covers 8 bases. From germline, CDR1 is ENHRY and CDR2 SYGVKD. CDR3 size: 15 residues. The J segment lost 2 bases and the V segment lost 5 bases, leaving 5 bases of the junction unmatched. CDR3 protein: CAISYRAGAYNEQFF. In nucleotides, the CDR3 is TGTGCCATCAGTTATCGAGCGGGGGCCTACAATGAGCAGTTCTTC.

In this sample, this clonotype turned up many times. CDR3 loop: CASSTQGYGYTF. Written as DNA, the CDR3 is TGTGCCAGCAGTACTCAAGGGTACGGCTACACCTTC. The chain employs TRBV12-3 or TRBV12-4 and TRBJ1-2; no clear D gene. The CDR3 runs to 12 residues. V was shortened by 5 bases and J by 8 bases, with 12 bases between the two germline ends.

The V and J genes are TRBV27 and TRBJ2-4; 7 positions match TRBD1. The J call is uncertain, as TRBJ2-5 better fits the DNA end. Germline CDR1 MNHEY, CDR2 SMNVEV (reference sequence). CDR3 length: 13 amino acids. The CDR3 protein is CASSADRAGTQYF. CDR3 sequence (DNA): TGTGCCAGCAGTGCCGACAGGGCAGGGACCCAGTACTTC.

J is TRBJ2-5 and V is TRBV25-1; D gene ambiguous. Deletions cut 3 bases from V and 1 base from J, with 9 bases between. The CDR3 consists of 14 residues. In germline, CDR1 is MGHDK, CDR2 SYGVNS. The CDR3 spells CASSDVGSQETQYF. The CDR3 nucleotides are TGTGCCAGCAGTGATGTTGGGTCCCAAGAGACCCAGTACTTC.

In this sample, this clonotype turned up a few times. The chain combines TRBV15 with TRBJ2-2, with D perhaps being TRBD1 or TRBD2 (5 bases each). V lost 4 bases, J lost 6 bases, and 12 bases lay in between. CDR1 and CDR2 from the germline V gene are LNHNV and YYDKDF (reference sequence). This CDR3 comprises 14 residues. The CDR3 loop is CATSNRLGAGELFF. CDR3 nucleotides: TGTGCCACCAGCAACCGATTGGGGGCCGGGGAGCTGTTTTTT.

Points on this clonotype: One junction end does not reproduce the germline sequence, and a read error may be involved. This chain joins TRBV7-7 and TRBJ2-5; the D call may be TRBD1 or TRBD2 (6 bases each). The germline gives CDR1 SSHAT, CDR2 FNYEAQ (reference sequence). The CDR3 has 14 residues. The DNA of the CDR3 is TGTGCTAGCAGCTTAGCGTCTAAGGGGGGTGAGCAGTACTTC. This sequence encodes CASSLASKGGEQYF.

The rearrangement links TRBV9 to TRBJ2-5; D tentatively reads TRBD1 or TRBD2 (5 bases each). The CDR3 is made up of 13 amino acids. Germline CDR1 is SGDLS and CDR2 is YYNGEE. Trimming removed 5 bases at V and 2 bases at J, with 10 bases between. This CDR3 is CASRGPEQETQYF. The CDR3 DNA reads TGTGCCAGCAGGGGACCAGAACAAGAGACCCAGTACTTC.

This clonotype was found a few times. The chain combines TRBV4-3 with TRBJ2-3, with a weak D call TRBD1 (6 bases). Trimming took off 0 bases at V and 1 base at J, with 8 bases between the two ends. The germline gives CDR1 LGHNA, CDR2 YSLEER. This CDR3 spans 15 amino acids. CDR3 nucleotide sequence: TGCGCCAGCAGCCAAGAAGGGGGACGCACAGATACGCAGTATTTT. It encodes CASSQEGGRTDTQYF.

The CDR3 sequence is CASDSSYNEQYF. Written as DNA, the CDR3 is TGTGCCAGTGACAGCTCCTACAATGAGCAGTACTTC. The rearrangement links TRBV6-6 to TRBJ2-1, with D possibly matching TRBD1 (5 bases). The J call may be in error: the DNA end matches TRBJ2-7 better. Germline CDR1 reads MNHNY; CDR2 reads SVGAGI (reference sequence). The CDR3 is 12 residues long.

This clonotype was picked up a small number of times. The chain uses TRBV29-1 and TRBJ2-7, with TRBD1 matching 10 bases. The CDR3 runs to 13 residues. The V segment lost 6 bases and the J segment 3 bases; nucleotides outside the gene matches: 5. Germline-derived CDR1 and CDR2 are SQVTM and ANQGSEA. CDR3 amino acids: CSVDGQGVYEQYF. CDR3 nucleotides: TGCAGCGTCGATGGACAGGGGGTCTACGAGCAGTACTTC.

V is TRBV2 and J is TRBJ2-7; possible D gene TRBD2, 7 bases. CDR3 length: 15 amino acids. Trimming removed 8 bases at V and 1 base at J, with 18 bases between. Germline V CDR1 and CDR2: SNHLY, FYNNEI. The CDR3 nucleotides read TGTGCCAGCGCCGAGGGGGGGACGGGGTCCTACGAGCAGTACTTC. Its protein product is CASAEGGTGSYEQYF. Full variable domain (outside the CDR3, taken from reference TRBV2 and TRBJ2-7): EPEVTQTPSHQVTQMGQEVILRCVPISNHLYFYWYRQILGQKVEFLVSFYNNEISEKSEIFDDQFSVERPDGSNFTLKIRSTKLEDSAMYFCASAEGGTGSYEQYFGPGTRLTVT.

The gene calls are TRBV29-1 and TRBJ2-5, with 8 positions matching TRBD1. There are 13 residues in the CDR3. Trimming at V came to 7 bases and at J to 11 bases, leaving 15 bases not matched to a gene. From germline, CDR1 is SQVTM and CDR2 ANQGSEA. The CDR3 reads CSGMDREIDEQYF. The CDR3 bases are TGCAGCGGAATGGACAGGGAGATCGATGAGCAGTACTTC.

This clonotype was recorded many times. The rearrangement links TRBV28 to TRBJ2-7; D unclear. Germline CDR1 MDHEN, CDR2 SYDVKM. Trimming removed 5 bases from V and 3 bases from J, with 11 bases in between. The length of the CDR3 is 13 residues. The CDR3 nucleotides are TGTGCCAGCAGTCGCAGCTTCTACTACGAGCAGTACTTC. It specifies CASSRSFYYEQYF.

The V call is TRBV6-5, the J call TRBJ2-6; D gene ambiguous. The CDR3 runs to 20 residues. Germline CDR1 is MNHEY and CDR2 is SVGAGI. Trimming pared 4 bases from V and 0 bases from J, leaving 22 bases between. CDR3 sequence reads: CASSSNPSSGDNSGANVLTF. The CDR3 coding sequence is TGTGCCAGCAGTTCCAACCCCAGCTCTGGGGATAACTCTGGGGCCAACGTCCTGACTTTC.

This clonotype was detected ten times or more. The genes are TRBV20-1 and TRBJ2-5, with D uncertain. Germline assignment: CDR1 DFQATT and CDR2 SNEGSKA (reference sequence). Trimming took 3 bases from V and 2 from J, leaving 16 bases between them. The CDR3 totals 15 residues. The CDR3 loop reads CSARPEMPEQETQYF. In nucleotides, the CDR3 is TGCAGTGCTAGGCCCGAAATGCCAGAACAAGAGACCCAGTACTTC.

The chain joins TRBV20-1 to TRBJ1-6, with 8 bases fitting TRBD1. The CDR3 totals 14 residues. J was trimmed by 10 bases and V by 6 bases; bases with no gene match: 11. CDR1 is DFQATT, CDR2 SNEGSKA, per germline (reference sequence). Here the CDR3 reads CSAKMTGEGSPLHF. In DNA, the CDR3 is TGCAGTGCAAAAATGACAGGGGAAGGCTCACCCCTCCACTTT.

This chain joins TRBV20-1 and TRBJ2-1; 11 bases match TRBD2. Germline V gene data show CDR1 as DFQATT and CDR2 as SNEGSKA (reference sequence). V trimming: 4 bases; J trimming: 5 bases; junction bases outside the gene matches: 7. CDR3 size: 15 residues. The CDR3 DNA follows: TGCAGTGCTACCCCACTAGCGGGGGCCGACAATGAGCAGTTCTTC. The encoded protein is CSATPLAGADNEQFF.

This clonotype has just a few counts. The J gene is TRBJ1-1, the V gene TRBV12-3 or TRBV12-4; D might be TRBD1 (5 bases). Trimming took off 6 bases at V and 2 bases at J, with 13 bases between the two ends. The CDR3 extends over 14 amino acids. The CDR3 region has the DNA TGTGCCAGCAGAAACCCTGGGGCAAACACTGAAGCTTTCTTT. This encodes CASRNPGANTEAFF.

This clonotype occurred many times. The J gene is TRBJ2-1, the V gene TRBV20-1; possibly TRBD2 for D (5 bases). This CDR3 is 10 amino acids long. V dropped 4 bases and J dropped 10 bases, with 8 bases sitting between them. Germline loops: CDR1 DFQATT, CDR2 SNEGSKA (reference sequence). In nucleotides, the CDR3 is TGCAGTGCTACGGGGAAAGAGCAGTTCTTC. This encodes CSATGKEQFF.